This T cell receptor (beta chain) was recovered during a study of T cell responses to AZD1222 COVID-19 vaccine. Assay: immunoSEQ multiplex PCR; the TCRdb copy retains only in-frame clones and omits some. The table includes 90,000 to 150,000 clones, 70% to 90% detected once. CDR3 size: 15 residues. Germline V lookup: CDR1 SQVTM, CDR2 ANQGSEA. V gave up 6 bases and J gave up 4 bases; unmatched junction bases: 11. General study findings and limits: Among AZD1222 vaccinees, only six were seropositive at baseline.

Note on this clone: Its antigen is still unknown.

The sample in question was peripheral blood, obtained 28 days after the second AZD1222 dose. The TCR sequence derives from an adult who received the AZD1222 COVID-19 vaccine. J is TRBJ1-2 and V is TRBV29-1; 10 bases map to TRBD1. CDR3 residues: CSVPTTGGAAYGYTF. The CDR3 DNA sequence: TGCAGCGTGCCGACGACAGGGGGCGCGGCCTATGGCTACACCTTC.